This record looks at one TCR beta chain sequence and its context. Its antigen is not known. These data originate in a study of T cell responses to AZD1222 COVID-19 vaccine. Study background: Pooled together were second doses at about 4 or about 12 weeks. Study-wide points: Donor demographics were predominantly white British with a female majority; clonal diversity may be underestimated. Spike-specific TCR breadth and depth grew following two AZD1222 doses. It was only a handful of AZD1222 recipients who were seropositive at baseline.

This CDR3 region has 13 residues. Germline CDR1 is MDHEN and CDR2 is SYDVKM. Trimming cost V 7 bases and J 1 base; bases outside gene matches: 1. Sequenced by immunoSEQ multiplex PCR; TCRdb stores in-frame clones only, minus some. The table lists roughly 160,000 clones, 88% of them singletons, with less than 6.5% in the top ten. The chain combines TRBV28 with TRBJ2-3, with 8 positions matching TRBD1. Sequencing was performed on peripheral blood, taken on day 0 of AZD1222 vaccination. The TCR was taken from an adult in good health. In DNA, the CDR3 is TGTGCCAGCAAGGGACAGGGCACAGATACGCAGTATTTT. Protein sequence: CASKGQGTDTQYF.